Listed below are T cell receptor beta chains from one sample, sequenced in a study of Graves' ophthalmopathy and Graves' hyperthyroidism. TCRdb re-analysed the multiplex PCR reads in MiXCR, keeping a single row per CDR3 protein. The sample shows roughly 1.1 million distinct CDR3 sequences, 35% to 40% of them seen only once. The sample taken for sequencing was peripheral blood or thyroid tissue (not recorded which). All receptors derive from an adult man with Graves' hyperthyroidism. The conserved cysteine and the conserved F or W are not part of the CDR3 here.

v_gene	j_gene	CDR3aa
TRBV20-1	TRBJ2-5	SARRTGGKKTQY
TRBV19	TRBJ2-2	ASSIYRGGTGELF
TRBV6-1	TRBJ1-1	ASSNTVGTEAF
TRBV25-1	TRBJ1-1	ASNGYRENTEAF
TRBV4-3	TRBJ2-5	ASSLLPGETQY
TRBV24-1	TRBJ2-2	ATSGQTSGRAGELF
TRBV20-1	TRBJ2-7	SEGDITYEQY
TRBV10-3	TRBJ2-7	AISTGGGRDEQY
TRBV9	TRBJ1-2	ASSAPGAGSFYGYT
TRBV7-9	TRBJ2-7	ASSLDTSWGEQY
TRBV30	TRBJ1-2	AWSLTGNGYT
TRBV7-9	TRBJ1-5	ASSLAHSNQPQH
TRBV5-1	TRBJ2-7	ASSTGTGSATRQY
TRBV29-1	TRBJ2-6	SVGSGTSGTGANVLT
TRBV11-1	TRBJ2-5	ASSFYICSARDFETQY
TRBV5-1	TRBJ1-5	ASSLEGSVNQPQH
TRBV10-3	TRBJ1-3	AISEYPDRGNTIY
TRBV6-5	TRBJ2-7	ASSVSGNSYEQY
TRBV12-3/TRBV12-4	TRBJ2-5	ASSPIAGAETQY
TRBV6-5	TRBJ2-7	ASRPGHDSYEQY
TRBV29-1	TRBJ2-6	SVFLRSGANVLT
TRBV20-1	TRBJ2-7	SARGTRTYEQY
TRBV14	TRBJ1-1	ASSQDENLNTEAF
TRBV7-8	TRBJ2-7	ASSLEVAASSYEQY
TRBV20-1	TRBJ1-1	SARDPWGHTEAF
TRBV4-1	TRBJ1-2	ASSPPNRDTRNYGYT
TRBV20-1	TRBJ1-1	SAADGFGQADMVAF
TRBV20-1	TRBJ1-4	SAKRPGGNEKLF
TRBV7-9	TRBJ2-7	ASSPPDPTYEQY
TRBV2	TRBJ2-5	ASSRATGLGRETPY
TRBV4-1	TRBJ2-7	ASSQSQGQRAYEQY
TRBV20-1	TRBJ2-5	SARRGPSTGS
TRBV10-3	TRBJ2-7	AISQPGQGVYEQY
TRBV25-1	TRBJ1-4	ASRVGGGKNEKLF
TRBV2	TRBJ2-6	ASLDGTSSGANVLT
TRBV10-3	TRBJ1-4	AISESSATNEKLF
TRBV20-1	TRBJ1-5	SAKTGVQPQH
TRBV29-1	TRBJ2-5	SVVSPETQY
TRBV24-1	TRBJ2-7	ATSGPDSYEQY
TRBV12-3/TRBV12-4	TRBJ2-5	ASSFRGEETQY
TRBV12-3/TRBV12-4	TRBJ1-2	ASSPRGGAESNYGYT
TRBV5-1	TRBJ2-7	ASSGEGDYEQY
TRBV15	TRBJ2-7	ATSGSRTTYEQY
TRBV5-1	TRBJ2-5	ASSFRDREVGTQY
TRBV12-3/TRBV12-4	TRBJ2-7	ASSLKGSGSYEQY
TRBV11-2	TRBJ1-1	ASSSLQGARGEAF
TRBV14	TRBJ2-7	ASSQGTGTGFKQY
TRBV2	TRBJ1-1	ASGVALRGAGTEAF
TRBV12-3/TRBV12-4	TRBJ2-7	ASSLGLAGGGYEQY
TRBV15	TRBJ2-7	ATSSGQGVDEQY
TRBV6-2/TRBV6-3	TRBJ1-1	ASSYSARTTEAF
TRBV4-3	TRBJ1-2	ASGPDRLGGTYT
TRBV10-1	TRBJ2-7	ASYRLAGGSEQY
TRBV25-1	TRBJ2-2	ATNQTPSNTGELF
TRBV5-1	TRBJ2-2	ASTSTGSNTGELF
TRBV4-3	TRBJ1-2	ASSQDAGTPSGYT
TRBV20-1	TRBJ1-4	SARVGQGSDEKLF
TRBV7-6	TRBJ1-5	ASTSEGAQH
TRBV15	TRBJ1-6	ATRAPGQGRNSPLH
TRBV7-8	TRBJ2-5	ASSSGQGLGQPQY